This is a list of T cell receptor beta chains from one sample in a study of cytomegalovirus exposure and HLA in healthy donors. Sequencing used immunoSEQ multiplex PCR; TCRdb keeps in-frame clones, though not all of them. The sample has roughly 100,000 clones; about 80% are singletons. Sequencing was carried out using PBMCs. All receptors derive from a man aged 50-59 years in good health and CMV-seropositive. Both conserved end residues are part of each CDR3. D genes are given only for firm matches. For some rows the clone size is stated as once, few or many, or as a class when expanded; others skip it.

clone_size: NA; d_call: TRBD2; v_call: TRBV5-1; j_call: TRBJ2-1; cdr3_nt: TGCGCCAGCAGCCCGAGGACTAGCGGGGCAGGAAATGAGCAGTTCTTC; cdr3_aa: CASSPRTSGAGNEQFF
clone_size: NA; d_call: NA; v_call: TRBV4-2; j_call: TRBJ2-3; cdr3_nt: TGTGCCAGCAGCCAAGGTGTCAGCGGGTGGGGACTCACAGATACGCAGTATTTT; cdr3_aa: CASSQGVSGWGLTDTQYF
clone_size: NA; d_call: TRBD1; v_call: TRBV19; j_call: TRBJ1-1; cdr3_nt: TGTGCCAGTAGCCCAGGGGGGCCGAACACTGAAGCTTTCTTT; cdr3_aa: CASSPGGPNTEAFF
clone_size: NA; d_call: NA; v_call: TRBV6-5; j_call: TRBJ1-4; cdr3_nt: TGTGCCAGCAGTTATGGACAGTTTAATGAAAAACTGTTTTTT; cdr3_aa: CASSYGQFNEKLFF
clone_size: NA; d_call: NA; v_call: TRBV20-1; j_call: TRBJ1-2; cdr3_nt: TGCAGTGCTAGATCCGGGAATGGCTACACCTTC; cdr3_aa: CSARSGNGYTF
clone_size: NA; d_call: NA; v_call: TRBV10-3; j_call: TRBJ2-2; cdr3_nt: TGTGCCATCAGTGCAGGGGATATAGTCACCGGGGAGCTGTTTTTT; cdr3_aa: CAISAGDIVTGELFF
clone_size: NA; d_call: TRBD1; v_call: TRBV6-1; j_call: TRBJ1-3; cdr3_nt: TGTGCCAGCAGTGCTGAGTACGGGACAGCTTCTCTCTCTGGAAACACCATATATTTT; cdr3_aa: CASSAEYGTASLSGNTIYF
clone_size: few; d_call: TRBD1; v_call: TRBV5-4; j_call: TRBJ1-1; cdr3_nt: TGTGCCAGCAGCCCCGAAGGGGGCAGCGACACTGAAGCTTTCTTT; cdr3_aa: CASSPEGGSDTEAFF
clone_size: few; d_call: NA; v_call: TRBV18; j_call: TRBJ1-3; cdr3_nt: TGTGCCAGCTCACCGGGACAAGGGGACACCATATATTTT; cdr3_aa: CASSPGQGDTIYF
clone_size: NA; d_call: TRBD1; v_call: TRBV25-1; j_call: TRBJ1-2; cdr3_nt: TGTGCCAGCAGTGAGTCCGGGACAGGGAACTATGGCTACACCTTC; cdr3_aa: CASSESGTGNYGYTF
clone_size: NA; d_call: NA; v_call: TRBV6-5; j_call: TRBJ1-5; cdr3_nt: TGTGCCAGCAGTTACTCGGGGGGGGTGTGGGATCAGCCCCAGCATTTT; cdr3_aa: CASSYSGGVWDQPQHF
clone_size: NA; d_call: TRBD2; v_call: TRBV5-6; j_call: TRBJ2-5; cdr3_nt: TGTGCCAGCAGCTTGGGCAGCGGGGGGGCCGAGGAGACCCAGTACTTC; cdr3_aa: CASSLGSGGAEETQYF
clone_size: NA; d_call: NA; v_call: TRBV4-1; j_call: TRBJ2-7; cdr3_nt: TGCGCCAGCAGCCAAGATCCAGGGTTGAGAGAGCAGTACTTC; cdr3_aa: CASSQDPGLREQYF
clone_size: NA; d_call: NA; v_call: TRBV7-6; j_call: TRBJ2-2; cdr3_nt: TGTGCCAGCAGCTTAGCCCGGTCCGACGGGGAGCTGTTTTTT; cdr3_aa: CASSLARSDGELFF
clone_size: NA; d_call: NA; v_call: TRBV5-6; j_call: TRBJ2-5; cdr3_nt: TGTGCCAGCAGCTCCAGAGGCATCCAAGATTCCCAGTACTTC; cdr3_aa: CASSSRGIQDSQYF
clone_size: NA; d_call: TRBD1; v_call: TRBV4-1; j_call: TRBJ1-2; cdr3_nt: TGCGCCAGCAGCCAAGATACGCAGGGGACAGAGGTTGGCTACACCTTC; cdr3_aa: CASSQDTQGTEVGYTF
clone_size: NA; d_call: TRBD2; v_call: TRBV5-1; j_call: TRBJ2-1; cdr3_nt: TGCGCCAGCAGCTTAGCGGGAGTCGTCGATGAGCAGTTCTTC; cdr3_aa: CASSLAGVVDEQFF
clone_size: NA; d_call: NA; v_call: TRBV4-1; j_call: TRBJ1-5; cdr3_nt: TGCGCCAGCAGCCAAGCGGGAATCGGCAATCAGCCCCAGCATTTT; cdr3_aa: CASSQAGIGNQPQHF
clone_size: once; d_call: TRBD1; v_call: TRBV27; j_call: TRBJ2-6; cdr3_nt: TGTGCCAGCAGTCCGTTTACAGGGGCTGGGGCCAACGTCCTGACTTTC; cdr3_aa: CASSPFTGAGANVLTF
clone_size: few; d_call: NA; v_call: TRBV2; j_call: TRBJ2-5; cdr3_nt: TGTGCCAGCAGCGTAGGGAGGCAAGAGACCCAGTACTTC; cdr3_aa: CASSVGRQETQYF
clone_size: NA; d_call: TRBD2; v_call: TRBV9; j_call: TRBJ2-1; cdr3_nt: TGTGCCAGCAGCGTCACGACTAGCGGGGCCTCCTACAATGAGCAGTTCTTC; cdr3_aa: CASSVTTSGASYNEQFF
clone_size: NA; d_call: NA; v_call: TRBV5-6; j_call: TRBJ1-1; cdr3_nt: TGTGCCAGCAGCTTGGCAGGGGCGGGGGGTATGAACACTGAAGCTTTCTTT; cdr3_aa: CASSLAGAGGMNTEAFF
clone_size: once; d_call: NA; v_call: TRBV19; j_call: TRBJ2-6; cdr3_nt: TGTGCCAGTAGTCTCGCGGCTGGGGCCAACATCCTGACTTTC; cdr3_aa: CASSLAAGANILTF
clone_size: NA; d_call: TRBD2; v_call: TRBV9; j_call: TRBJ2-7; cdr3_nt: TGTGCCAGCAGCAGCCCGGGACTAGCGGGGGGCCTCTCCTACGAGCAGTACTTC; cdr3_aa: CASSSPGLAGGLSYEQYF
clone_size: NA; d_call: NA; v_call: TRBV7-9; j_call: TRBJ1-2; cdr3_nt: TGTGCCAGCAGCTTAGTAATAGGGGACTATGGCTACACCTTC; cdr3_aa: CASSLVIGDYGYTF
clone_size: NA; d_call: TRBD2; v_call: TRBV11-3; j_call: TRBJ2-7; cdr3_nt: TGTGCCAGCAACCCGGGACTAGCGGACCCTCGGGACGAGCAGTACTTC; cdr3_aa: CASNPGLADPRDEQYF
clone_size: few; d_call: TRBD1; v_call: TRBV7-3; j_call: TRBJ2-3; cdr3_nt: TGTGCCAGCAGCGGACAGGGTAGCACAGATACGCAGTATTTT; cdr3_aa: CASSGQGSTDTQYF
clone_size: NA; d_call: TRBD2; v_call: TRBV14; j_call: TRBJ2-1; cdr3_nt: TGTGCCAGCAGCCAAAAAAGGAGCGGGGTGCAGTTCTTC; cdr3_aa: CASSQKRSGVQFF
clone_size: NA; d_call: NA; v_call: TRBV10-3; j_call: TRBJ2-7; cdr3_nt: TGTGCCATCAGTGATAGGGCGGCGTCCTCGGGGGAGCAGTACTTC; cdr3_aa: CAISDRAASSGEQYF
clone_size: NA; d_call: NA; v_call: TRBV19; j_call: TRBJ2-2; cdr3_nt: TGTGCCAGTAGTTTCGCATCCCCAGGAGTGGGACTGGGGGTAAACACCGGGGAGCTGTTTTTT; cdr3_aa: CASSFASPGVGLGVNTGELFF
clone_size: few; d_call: TRBD1; v_call: TRBV5-6; j_call: TRBJ1-2; cdr3_nt: TGTGCCAGCAGCTTAGTCCGGGACAGGGGTTACTACACCTTC; cdr3_aa: CASSLVRDRGYYTF
clone_size: NA; d_call: NA; v_call: TRBV19; j_call: TRBJ2-7; cdr3_nt: TGTGCCAGTAGCCCCCAGAGCGAGCAACCCTACGAGCAGTACTTC; cdr3_aa: CASSPQSEQPYEQYF
clone_size: NA; d_call: NA; v_call: TRBV6-1; j_call: TRBJ1-5; cdr3_nt: TGTGCCAGCAGTGAACACCGGGATCAGCCCCAGCATTTT; cdr3_aa: CASSEHRDQPQHF
clone_size: once; d_call: TRBD1; v_call: TRBV9; j_call: TRBJ2-1; cdr3_nt: TGTGCCAGCAGCCCGCGACAGGGGCGCATCAATGAGCAGTTCTTC; cdr3_aa: CASSPRQGRINEQFF
clone_size: NA; d_call: TRBD1; v_call: TRBV6-1; j_call: TRBJ1-4; cdr3_nt: TGTGCCAGCAGTCCCGGGACAGAAAATGAAAAACTGTTTTTT; cdr3_aa: CASSPGTENEKLFF
clone_size: NA; d_call: TRBD1; v_call: TRBV30; j_call: TRBJ2-5; cdr3_nt: TGTGCCTGGAGGCCGGGACAGGGAGTGGAGACCCAGTACTTC; cdr3_aa: CAWRPGQGVETQYF
clone_size: NA; d_call: NA; v_call: TRBV7-7; j_call: TRBJ2-2; cdr3_nt: TGTGCCAGCAGCCCGCGTTCCCAGGGCTCGGCCGGGGAGCTGTTTTTT; cdr3_aa: CASSPRSQGSAGELFF
clone_size: NA; d_call: NA; v_call: TRBV2; j_call: TRBJ2-7; cdr3_nt: TGTGCCAGCAAAGTGGGAAGCGGTTCCTACGAGCAGTACTTC; cdr3_aa: CASKVGSGSYEQYF
clone_size: NA; d_call: NA; v_call: TRBV19; j_call: TRBJ2-7; cdr3_nt: TGTGCCAGTAGTATAGGGTGGGGGCTACTTGACGAGCAGTACTTC; cdr3_aa: CASSIGWGLLDEQYF
clone_size: NA; d_call: NA; v_call: TRBV7-7; j_call: TRBJ2-5; cdr3_nt: TGTGCCAGCAGCCCCCGGGGGAGGGAGACCCAGTACTTC; cdr3_aa: CASSPRGRETQYF
clone_size: NA; d_call: TRBD2; v_call: TRBV9; j_call: TRBJ2-1; cdr3_nt: TGTGCCAGCAGCCCCCGGGGACTAGCGGGGGGGAATGAGCAGTTCTTC; cdr3_aa: CASSPRGLAGGNEQFF
clone_size: NA; d_call: NA; v_call: TRBV10-3; j_call: TRBJ1-2; cdr3_nt: TGTGCCATCAGTGAGCGGACAGCTAACTATGGCTACACCTTC; cdr3_aa: CAISERTANYGYTF
clone_size: NA; d_call: NA; v_call: TRBV5-1; j_call: TRBJ2-5; cdr3_nt: TGCGCCAGCAACCCGAGGAGTGGGCGGGTGGGTGAGACCCAGTACTTC; cdr3_aa: CASNPRSGRVGETQYF
clone_size: few; d_call: NA; v_call: TRBV2; j_call: TRBJ1-1; cdr3_nt: TGTGCCAGCAGTACGGACGGGAGAAACACTGAAGCTTTCTTT; cdr3_aa: CASSTDGRNTEAFF
clone_size: NA; d_call: NA; v_call: TRBV9; j_call: TRBJ2-5; cdr3_nt: TGTGCCAGCAGCGTTGGAGCCGGACTTGCGTACCAAGAGACCCAGTACTTC; cdr3_aa: CASSVGAGLAYQETQYF
clone_size: NA; d_call: NA; v_call: TRBV5-1; j_call: TRBJ1-3; cdr3_nt: TGCGCCAGCAGCTTGGAGCCTCTTTCGGGGAACTCTGGAAACACCATATATTTT; cdr3_aa: CASSLEPLSGNSGNTIYF
clone_size: NA; d_call: TRBD2; v_call: TRBV27; j_call: TRBJ2-1; cdr3_nt: TGTGCCAGCAGTCCCGGGACTAGCGGGAGAAATGAGCAGTTCTTC; cdr3_aa: CASSPGTSGRNEQFF
clone_size: few; d_call: NA; v_call: TRBV27; j_call: TRBJ2-6; cdr3_nt: TGTGCCAGCAGTTTATCCCGTAGCCCCGGGGCCAACGTCCTGACTTTC; cdr3_aa: CASSLSRSPGANVLTF
clone_size: once; d_call: NA; v_call: TRBV10-3; j_call: TRBJ2-2; cdr3_nt: TGTGCCATCAGTGAAGGAGTAGCCGGGGAGCTGTTTTTT; cdr3_aa: CAISEGVAGELFF
clone_size: NA; d_call: NA; v_call: TRBV6-5; j_call: TRBJ1-5; cdr3_nt: TGTGCCAGCAGTTATCCCGGGGAGGACGGAAAGCCCCAGCATTTT; cdr3_aa: CASSYPGEDGKPQHF
clone_size: few; d_call: TRBD1; v_call: TRBV5-4; j_call: TRBJ1-1; cdr3_nt: TGTGCCAGCAGCAAGCCCAGGACAGGGATGAACACTGAAGCTTTCTTT; cdr3_aa: CASSKPRTGMNTEAFF
clone_size: NA; d_call: TRBD2; v_call: TRBV10-1; j_call: TRBJ2-1; cdr3_nt: TGCGCCAGCAGTGAAGCAGCGGGAGTAGGAAATGAGCAGTTCTTC; cdr3_aa: CASSEAAGVGNEQFF
clone_size: NA; d_call: NA; v_call: TRBV5-1; j_call: TRBJ2-1; cdr3_nt: TGCGCCAGCAGCCGTGTCGGTGTCTCCTACAATGAGCAGTTCTTC; cdr3_aa: CASSRVGVSYNEQFF
clone_size: NA; d_call: TRBD1; v_call: TRBV19; j_call: TRBJ1-5; cdr3_nt: TGTGCCAGTTATCCGGGACAGGGGGCACATCAGCCCCAGCATTTT; cdr3_aa: CASYPGQGAHQPQHF